This entry lists 9 T cell receptor beta chains sequenced from one sample in a study of regulatory T cells in long-lasting Graves disease. Library construction for TCR beta used iRepertoire HTBI primers and Arm-PCR of CDR3 regions. TCRdb recomputed calls from the multiplex PCR reads with MiXCR, one row per CDR3 protein. The sample has a few hundred thousand distinct CDR3 sequences, 16% seen once. Time point noted: newly diagnosed GD, antithyroid drugs for less than 3 months. Generation of the TCR library employed RNA extracted from PBMCs. These same records also appear under a second study, on T cells in Graves' hyperthyroidism and ophthalmopathy.

This specimen consisted of peripheral blood mononuclear cells (PBMCs), obtained at new diagnosis, from a patient treated with antithyroid drugs. All receptors come from a man aged 35 to 55 with Graves disease.

This clonotype was seen repeatedly, ten times or more. The rearrangement uses TRBV6-9 and TRBJ2-5, with D unresolved. Germline CDR1 is MNHGY and CDR2 is SVAAGI. The CDR3 is 13 amino acids. Trimming pared 3 bases from V and 5 bases from J, leaving 10 bases between. This CDR3 is CASSYGIAETQYF. As DNA, the CDR3 is TGTGCCAGCAGTTACGGAATCGCCGAGACCCAGTACTTC.

This clonotype was seen at least ten times. One junction end disagrees with the germline gene, perhaps due to a read error. The chain joins TRBV5-1 to TRBJ1-5; D is ambiguous. CDR3 size: 13 residues. The germline V gene encodes CDR1 SGHRS and CDR2 YFSETQ. CDR3 sequence: CASSWLSNQPQHF. CDR3 nucleotide sequence: TGTGCCAGCAGCTGGTTAAGCAATCAGCCCCAGCATTTT.

This sequence joins TRBV5-5 and TRBJ2-7; possibly TRBD2 for D (6 bases). Germline V CDR1 and CDR2: SGHKS, YYEKEE (reference sequence). Trimming removed 4 bases at V and 5 bases at J, with 19 bases between. This CDR3 region has 15 residues. CDR3 DNA: TGTGCCAGCAGCGGGGACTCCCTTTTTTACGACGAGCAGTACTTC. It yields the protein CASSGDSLFYDEQYF.

This chain links TRBV27 with TRBJ2-1; 7 bases are shared with TRBD1. The CDR3 is 14 residues long. Germline V gene data show CDR1 as MNHEY and CDR2 as SMNVEV (reference sequence). J lost 6 bases, V lost 4 bases, and 6 bases had no gene match. This chain's CDR3 is CASSSIGGRNEQFF. CDR3 DNA: TGTGCCAGCAGTTCCATAGGGGGCCGCAATGAGCAGTTCTTC.

This clonotype showed up many times. This chain joins TRBV9 and TRBJ1-6; 10 bases line up with TRBD1. The CDR3 covers 14 residues. Trimming took 6 bases from V and 9 from J; bases not matched to a gene: 6. CDR1 SGDLS and CDR2 YYNGEE come from the germline V gene. The CDR3 here is CASNLGTGVSPLHF. DNA for the CDR3: TGTGCCAGCAACCTAGGGACAGGGGTTTCACCCCTCCACTTT.

On this clonotype itself: Being one base from a much bigger clone, this may be a read error. The J gene is TRBJ2-2, the V gene TRBV6-1, with D maybe TRBD2 (6 bases). The CDR3 has 14 amino acids. V was cut by 6 bases and J by 6 bases, with 14 bases left in between. CDR1 and CDR2 (germline): MNHNS, SASEGT. CDR3 in DNA: TGTGCCAGCAGATGGACTGGCGGGGCCGGGGAGCTGTTTTTT. This gives the protein CASRWTGGAGELFF.

V and J are TRBV28 and TRBJ1-1; D is perhaps TRBD1 (5 bases). The CDR3 consists of 14 residues. Trimming pared 4 bases from V and 10 bases from J, leaving 19 bases between. Germline V lookup: CDR1 MDHEN, CDR2 SYDVKM. As DNA, the CDR3 is TGTGCCAGCAGTTCCCCCGAAGGGAGGGGAAGAGCTTTCTTT. Its protein is CASSSPEGRGRAFF.

CDR3 in DNA: TGTGCCAGCAGCCCCCTAGGGGGGGGTTACAATGAGCAGTTCTTC. Translated: CASSPLGGGYNEQFF. This chain joins TRBV27 and TRBJ2-1; perhaps TRBD2 as D (7 bases). CDR1 and CDR2 (germline): MNHEY, SMNVEV (reference sequence). V lost 6 bases and J lost 4, with 16 bases in between. The CDR3 is 15 amino acids.

As to this clonotype: A much larger clone sits a single nucleotide away, making a read error possible. The chain carries TRBV4-2 and TRBJ1-5; no reliable D call. The germline CDR1 and CDR2 sequences are LGHNA and YNFKEQ. This CDR3 has 13 amino acids. V was cut by 0 bases and J by 4 bases, with 4 bases left in between. The CDR3, as DNA: TGTGCCAGCAGCCAAGAGAGTAATCAGCCCCAGCATTTT. Translation: CASSQESNQPQHF.